The source of this T cell receptor beta chain is a study of T cell responses to AZD1222 COVID-19 vaccine. To note about this clone: Its antigen is unidentified.

Second doses at about 4 or about 12 weeks were pooled. Sequenced by immunoSEQ multiplex PCR; TCRdb stores in-frame clones only, minus some. The sample yields more than 90,000 clones, about 86% seen once. J gave up 9 bases and V 10 bases, and 8 bases lay outside the gene matches. From germline, CDR1 is WSHSY and CDR2 SAAADI. The CDR3 has 13 residues. Study-wide points: After two AZD1222 doses, spike-specific TCR breadth and depth rose versus day 0. Just five or six AZD1222 recipients were seropositive at baseline. Donors in the cohort were predominantly white British and more often female, and clonal diversity was possibly underestimated.

This TCR derives from an adult who received the AZD1222 COVID-19 vaccine. The specimen was peripheral blood, collected 28 days after the second AZD1222 dose. V usage is TRBV10-2 and J usage is TRBJ2-2; 10 bases match TRBD1. The CDR3 DNA reads TGCGCCACCGGGACAGGGGTTTGGTGGGAGCTGTTTTTT. This translates into CATGTGVWWELFF.